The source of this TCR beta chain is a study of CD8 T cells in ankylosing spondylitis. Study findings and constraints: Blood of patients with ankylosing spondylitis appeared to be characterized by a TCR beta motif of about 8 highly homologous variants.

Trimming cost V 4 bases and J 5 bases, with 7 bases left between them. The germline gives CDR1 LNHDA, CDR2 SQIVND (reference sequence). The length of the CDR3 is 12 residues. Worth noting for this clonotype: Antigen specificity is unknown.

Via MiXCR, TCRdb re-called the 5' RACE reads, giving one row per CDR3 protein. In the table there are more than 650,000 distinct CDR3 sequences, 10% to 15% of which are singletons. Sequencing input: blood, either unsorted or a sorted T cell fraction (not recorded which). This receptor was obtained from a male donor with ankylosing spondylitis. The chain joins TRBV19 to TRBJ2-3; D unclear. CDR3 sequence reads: CASSTAGDTQYF. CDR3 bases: TGTGCCAGTAGTACGGCAGGAGATACGCAGTATTTT.